The rows below give T cell receptor beta chains drawn from one sample of a study of blood T cell repertoires in COVID-19. Generated by immunoSEQ multiplex PCR, the TCRdb table keeps only in-frame clones and is missing some. The table shows 250,000 to 350,000 clones, with about 85% occurring only once. Material for sequencing was peripheral blood. These receptors were obtained from a man between 18 and 29 years old with active or convalescent COVID-19. Each CDR3 is given with its conserved first and last residue.

J: TRBJ2-5; V: TRBV9; CDR3: CASSPGGFKETQYF
J: TRBJ1-5; V: TRBV2; CDR3: CASSLLDRAMGKPQHF
J: TRBJ2-1; V: TRBV15; CDR3: CATSRDRNEQFF
J: TRBJ2-3; V: TRBV6-4; CDR3: CASSSSGGQDTQYF
J: TRBJ1-5; V: TRBV15; CDR3: CATSRAHSLYSNQPQHF
J: TRBJ2-7; V: TRBV7-8; CDR3: CASSSIRTGGHEQYF
J: TRBJ2-7; V: TRBV9; CDR3: CASSVTGGEQYF
J: TRBJ2-3; V: TRBV7-2; CDR3: CASSFWAGGPEDTQYF
J: TRBJ2-7; V: TRBV6-5; CDR3: CASSYLLANEQYF
J: TRBJ1-4; V: TRBV7-9; CDR3: CASSRRDWGEKLFF
J: TRBJ2-1; V: TRBV27; CDR3: CASSLRYGATRAYNEQFF
J: TRBJ1-5; V: TRBV5-6; CDR3: CASSYNPGGNQPQHF
J: TRBJ1-2; V: TRBV28; CDR3: CASSSHRGYGYTF
J: TRBJ2-1; V: TRBV18; CDR3: CASSLERQGYEQFF
J: TRBJ2-1; V: TRBV10-2; CDR3: CASSESAGGQNEQFF
J: TRBJ1-1; V: TRBV9; CDR3: CASSASGETEAFF
J: TRBJ1-3; V: TRBV7-9; CDR3: CASSLRRSSGNTIYF
J: TRBJ2-3; V: TRBV5-1; CDR3: CASRRDRDTDTQYF
J: TRBJ1-1; V: TRBV7-9; CDR3: CASSLDVGAEAFF
J: TRBJ1-4; V: TRBV6-2/TRBV6-3; CDR3: CASSYEGVGEKLFF
J: TRBJ2-1; V: TRBV27; CDR3: CASSWTPDNEQFF
J: TRBJ2-7; V: TRBV4-1; CDR3: CASSQPPGQGYYEQYF